This is a list of T cell receptor beta chains from one sample in a study of blood T cells in healthy people across ages. TCRdb recomputed calls from the 5' RACE reads with MiXCR, one row per CDR3 protein. The sample shows 700,000 or so distinct CDR3 sequences, 22% of them seen only once. The sample consisted of blood. The receptors originated from a man aged 70 or older in good health. Each CDR3 is given with its conserved first and last residue. A D gene is named only where the DNA matches it firmly. Where a row states a size, it is once, few, many or the class of an expanded clone; other rows omit it.

abundance: few; len: 13; j_gene: TRBJ1-5; d_gene: .; v_gene: TRBV2; CDR3aa: CASSEARRQPQHF; CDR3nt: TGTGCCAGCAGTGAAGCGCGGAGGCAGCCCCAGCATTTT
abundance: many; len: 13; j_gene: TRBJ1-1; d_gene: .; v_gene: TRBV6-6; CDR3aa: CASSPRRNTEAFF; CDR3nt: TGTGCCAGCAGTCCCCGTCGGAACACTGAAGCTTTCTTT
abundance: .; len: 15; j_gene: TRBJ1-2; d_gene: .; v_gene: TRBV7-6; CDR3aa: CASSEEAGRGYGYTF; CDR3nt: TGTGCCAGCAGCGAAGAGGCAGGGAGAGGCTATGGCTACACCTTC
abundance: few; len: 14; j_gene: TRBJ2-1; d_gene: .; v_gene: TRBV19; CDR3aa: CASSIGGRNNEQFF; CDR3nt: TGTGCCAGTAGTATAGGAGGGAGAAACAATGAGCAGTTCTTC
abundance: .; len: 14; j_gene: TRBJ2-3; d_gene: .; v_gene: TRBV24-1; CDR3aa: CATSDLGRTDAQYF; CDR3nt: TGCGCCACCAGTGATTTGGGCAGGACCGATGCGCAGTATTTT
abundance: few; len: 11; j_gene: TRBJ1-2; d_gene: .; v_gene: TRBV11-2; CDR3aa: CAGTVNYGYTF; CDR3nt: TGTGCCGGCACAGTGAACTATGGCTACACCTTC
abundance: few; len: 14; j_gene: TRBJ1-2; d_gene: .; v_gene: TRBV13; CDR3aa: CASSFGTGNYGYTF; CDR3nt: TGTGCCAGCAGCTTCGGTACGGGGAACTATGGCTACACCTTC
abundance: .; len: 15; j_gene: TRBJ2-7; d_gene: .; v_gene: TRBV5-1; CDR3aa: CASSFARGHTYEQYF; CDR3nt: TGCGCCAGCAGCTTTGCGCGCGGCCACACCTACGAGCAGTACTTC
abundance: .; len: 13; j_gene: TRBJ2-1; d_gene: .; v_gene: TRBV5-1; CDR3aa: CASSWALSDEQFF; CDR3nt: TGCGCCAGCAGCTGGGCCCTTTCGGATGAGCAGTTCTTC
abundance: .; len: 15; j_gene: TRBJ2-7; d_gene: TRBD2; v_gene: TRBV2; CDR3aa: CASSEGSGTYYEQYF; CDR3nt: TGTGCCAGCAGTGAGGGCAGCGGGACCTACTACGAGCAGTACTTC
abundance: .; len: 16; j_gene: TRBJ2-1; d_gene: TRBD2; v_gene: TRBV6-4; CDR3aa: CASSTSGGAPQNEQFF; CDR3nt: TGTGCCAGCAGTACTAGCGGGGGGGCCCCTCAAAATGAGCAGTTCTTC
abundance: few; len: 12; j_gene: TRBJ2-7; d_gene: TRBD1; v_gene: TRBV5-1; CDR3aa: CASSYDRAEQYF; CDR3nt: TGCGCCAGCAGCTACGACAGGGCCGAGCAGTACTTC
abundance: few; len: 15; j_gene: TRBJ2-5; d_gene: .; v_gene: TRBV6-1; CDR3aa: CASSALGLGQETQYF; CDR3nt: TGTGCCAGCAGTGCCCTGGGGTTGGGGCAGGAGACCCAGTACTTC
abundance: .; len: 17; j_gene: TRBJ2-7; d_gene: .; v_gene: TRBV28; CDR3aa: CASSSFEQGGGMNEQYF; CDR3nt: TGTGCCAGCAGTTCTTTCGAACAGGGCGGTGGGATGAACGAGCAGTACTTC
abundance: .; len: 15; j_gene: TRBJ1-6; d_gene: TRBD1; v_gene: TRBV3-1; CDR3aa: CASSKLGQRREPLHF; CDR3nt: TGTGCCAGCAGCAAACTGGGACAGAGAAGAGAGCCCCTCCACTTT
abundance: .; len: 15; j_gene: TRBJ2-3; d_gene: TRBD2; v_gene: TRBV12-3/TRBV12-4; CDR3aa: CASSRTSGGADTQYF; CDR3nt: TGTGCCAGCAGTCGGACTAGCGGGGGAGCAGATACGCAGTATTTT
abundance: .; len: 15; j_gene: TRBJ1-1; d_gene: .; v_gene: TRBV5-1; CDR3aa: CASSSQTGMYTEAFF; CDR3nt: TGCGCCAGCAGCTCCCAAACAGGGATGTATACTGAAGCTTTCTTT
abundance: few; len: 14; j_gene: TRBJ2-3; d_gene: .; v_gene: TRBV29-1; CDR3aa: CSAGVGSGTDTQYF; CDR3nt: TGCAGCGCCGGAGTAGGGAGTGGGACAGATACGCAGTATTTT
abundance: .; len: 15; j_gene: TRBJ2-3; d_gene: .; v_gene: TRBV24-1; CDR3aa: CATSDFAGFTDTQYF; CDR3nt: TGTGCCACCAGTGATTTCGCGGGGTTCACAGATACGCAGTATTTT
abundance: .; len: 14; j_gene: TRBJ1-2; d_gene: .; v_gene: TRBV12-3/TRBV12-4; CDR3aa: CASSRTRQGEGYTF; CDR3nt: TGTGCCAGCAGCCGAACCCGCCAGGGAGAAGGCTACACCTTC
abundance: few; len: 14; j_gene: TRBJ2-5; d_gene: TRBD2; v_gene: TRBV28; CDR3aa: CASLLAGAGETQYF; CDR3nt: TGTGCCAGCTTGCTAGCGGGGGCCGGGGAGACCCAGTACTTC
abundance: few; len: 15; j_gene: TRBJ2-3; d_gene: TRBD2; v_gene: TRBV7-2; CDR3aa: CASSQAGLETDTQYF; CDR3nt: TGTGCCAGCAGCCAAGCGGGGCTAGAGACAGATACGCAGTATTTT
abundance: .; len: 13; j_gene: TRBJ2-4; d_gene: .; v_gene: TRBV6-2/TRBV6-3; CDR3aa: CTSSSLAKNIQYF; CDR3nt: TGTACCAGCAGTTCTCTAGCCAAAAACATTCAGTACTTC
abundance: .; len: 15; j_gene: TRBJ1-2; d_gene: .; v_gene: TRBV28; CDR3aa: CASSLPVLDSHGYTF; CDR3nt: TGTGCCAGCAGTTTGCCCGTTTTGGACAGTCATGGCTACACCTTC
abundance: few; len: 17; j_gene: TRBJ2-1; d_gene: TRBD2; v_gene: TRBV11-2; CDR3aa: CASSLEGGGRLYNEQFF; CDR3nt: TGTGCCAGCAGCTTAGAGGGCGGCGGGAGGCTCTACAATGAGCAGTTCTTC
abundance: .; len: 12; j_gene: TRBJ1-1; d_gene: .; v_gene: TRBV15; CDR3aa: CATSLRGLEAFF; CDR3nt: TGTGCCACCAGCTTAAGAGGCCTCGAAGCTTTCTTT
abundance: .; len: 13; j_gene: TRBJ2-5; d_gene: .; v_gene: TRBV10-3; CDR3aa: CAISDSGKETQYF; CDR3nt: TGTGCCATCAGTGACAGCGGAAAAGAGACCCAGTACTTC
abundance: .; len: 16; j_gene: TRBJ2-3; d_gene: TRBD2; v_gene: TRBV5-1; CDR3aa: CASSPGVAGETDTQYF; CDR3nt: TGCGCCAGCAGCCCCGGGGTAGCGGGAGAAACAGATACGCAGTATTTT
abundance: .; len: 12; j_gene: TRBJ1-4; d_gene: .; v_gene: TRBV30; CDR3aa: CAWSGDREKLFF; CDR3nt: TGTGCCTGGAGTGGAGACAGGGAAAAACTGTTTTTT
abundance: .; len: 14; j_gene: TRBJ1-4; d_gene: .; v_gene: TRBV9; CDR3aa: CASTELPGAEKLFF; CDR3nt: TGTGCCAGCACCGAACTACCGGGCGCAGAAAAACTGTTTTTT
abundance: .; len: 14; j_gene: TRBJ2-7; d_gene: .; v_gene: TRBV6-6; CDR3aa: CASSHGGGGYEQYF; CDR3nt: TGTGCCAGCAGCCACGGGGGCGGAGGCTACGAGCAGTACTTC
abundance: .; len: 18; j_gene: TRBJ2-1; d_gene: TRBD2; v_gene: TRBV5-1; CDR3aa: CASSLLAGGTHRGNEQFF; CDR3nt: TGCGCCAGCAGCTTGCTAGCGGGAGGGACCCACCGCGGCAATGAGCAGTTCTTC
abundance: .; len: 14; j_gene: TRBJ1-5; d_gene: .; v_gene: TRBV20-1; CDR3aa: CSAPAPGGNQPQHF; CDR3nt: TGCAGTGCTCCGGCCCCAGGAGGCAATCAGCCCCAGCATTTT
abundance: .; len: 15; j_gene: TRBJ2-7; d_gene: .; v_gene: TRBV6-6; CDR3aa: CASSYPESSAYEQYF; CDR3nt: TGTGCCAGCAGCTATCCAGAAAGCTCAGCCTACGAGCAGTACTTC
abundance: few; len: 14; j_gene: TRBJ1-5; d_gene: TRBD1; v_gene: TRBV2; CDR3aa: CASGRDRVDQPQHF; CDR3nt: TGTGCCAGCGGCCGGGACAGGGTGGATCAGCCCCAGCATTTT
abundance: .; len: 16; j_gene: TRBJ2-3; d_gene: TRBD1; v_gene: TRBV9; CDR3aa: CASSVNRGLGTDTQYF; CDR3nt: TGTGCCAGCAGCGTAAACAGGGGGCTTGGCACAGATACGCAGTATTTT
abundance: .; len: 15; j_gene: TRBJ1-4; d_gene: .; v_gene: TRBV7-2; CDR3aa: CASSSSGTENEKLFF; CDR3nt: TGTGCCAGCAGCTCAAGCGGGACGGAGAATGAAAAACTGTTTTTT
abundance: few; len: 16; j_gene: TRBJ2-3; d_gene: .; v_gene: TRBV12-3/TRBV12-4; CDR3aa: CASSFAGRAPRDTQYF; CDR3nt: TGTGCCAGCAGTTTTGCGGGGCGGGCACCTCGGGATACGCAGTATTTT
abundance: few; len: 14; j_gene: TRBJ1-5; d_gene: TRBD1; v_gene: TRBV2; CDR3aa: CASRTGSTNQPQHF; CDR3nt: TGTGCCAGTCGGACAGGGTCTACTAATCAGCCCCAGCATTTT
abundance: .; len: 15; j_gene: TRBJ1-2; d_gene: .; v_gene: TRBV7-2; CDR3aa: CASSLGLNLNYGHTF; CDR3nt: TGTGCCAGCAGCCTGGGACTGAACCTTAACTATGGCCACACCTTC
abundance: .; len: 13; j_gene: TRBJ2-1; d_gene: .; v_gene: TRBV12-3/TRBV12-4; CDR3aa: CASSTNGGNEQFF; CDR3nt: TGTGCCAGCAGTACCAACGGGGGAAATGAGCAGTTCTTC
abundance: .; len: 19; j_gene: TRBJ2-4; d_gene: TRBD2; v_gene: TRBV20-1; CDR3aa: CSATPRTSGTALAKNIQYF; CDR3nt: TGCAGTGCTACACCTCGGACTAGCGGGACCGCACTGGCCAAAAACATTCAGTACTTC
abundance: few; len: 16; j_gene: TRBJ2-2; d_gene: .; v_gene: TRBV5-5; CDR3aa: CASSPHGTTNTGELFF; CDR3nt: TGTGCCAGCAGCCCCCACGGGACAACGAACACCGGGGAGCTGTTTTTT
abundance: few; len: 15; j_gene: TRBJ2-1; d_gene: .; v_gene: TRBV10-1; CDR3aa: CASSDLPQGGNEQFF; CDR3nt: TGCGCCAGCAGCGATCTACCCCAGGGCGGCAATGAGCAGTTCTTC